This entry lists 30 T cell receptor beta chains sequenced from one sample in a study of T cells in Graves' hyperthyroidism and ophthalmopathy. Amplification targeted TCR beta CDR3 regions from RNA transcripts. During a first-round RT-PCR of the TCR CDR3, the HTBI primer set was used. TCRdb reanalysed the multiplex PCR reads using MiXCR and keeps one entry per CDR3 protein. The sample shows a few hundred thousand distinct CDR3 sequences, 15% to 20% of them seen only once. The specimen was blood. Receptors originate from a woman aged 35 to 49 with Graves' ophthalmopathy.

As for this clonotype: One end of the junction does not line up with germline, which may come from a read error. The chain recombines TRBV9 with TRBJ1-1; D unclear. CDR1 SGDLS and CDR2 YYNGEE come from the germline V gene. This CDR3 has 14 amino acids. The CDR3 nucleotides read TGTACCAGCAGCCCCCCAGATGTGAACACTGAAGCTTTCTTT. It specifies CTSSPPDVNTEAFF.

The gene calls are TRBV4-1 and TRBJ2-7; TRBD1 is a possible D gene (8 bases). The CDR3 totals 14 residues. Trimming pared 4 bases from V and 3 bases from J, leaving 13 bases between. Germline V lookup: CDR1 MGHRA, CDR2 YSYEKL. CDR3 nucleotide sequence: TGCGCCAGCAGCCGAACAGGGGGGGACTACGAGCAGTACTTC. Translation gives CASSRTGGDYEQYF.

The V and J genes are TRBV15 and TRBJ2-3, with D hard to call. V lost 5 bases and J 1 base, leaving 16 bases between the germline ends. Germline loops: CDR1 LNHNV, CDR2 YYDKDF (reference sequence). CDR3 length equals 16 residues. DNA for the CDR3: TGTGCCACCAGCCTTCGGCGACCGGTAGGCACAGATACGCAGTATTTT. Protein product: CATSLRRPVGTDTQYF.

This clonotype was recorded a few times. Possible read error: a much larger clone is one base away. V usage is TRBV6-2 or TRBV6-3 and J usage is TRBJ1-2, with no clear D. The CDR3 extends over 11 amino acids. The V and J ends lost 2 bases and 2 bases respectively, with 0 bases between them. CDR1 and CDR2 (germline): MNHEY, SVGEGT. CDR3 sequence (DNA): TGTGCCAGCAGTTACAACTATGGCTACACCTTC. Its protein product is CASSYNYGYTF.

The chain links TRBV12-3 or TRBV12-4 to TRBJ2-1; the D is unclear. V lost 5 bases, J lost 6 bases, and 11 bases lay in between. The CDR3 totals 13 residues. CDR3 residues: CASSPSHFNEQFF. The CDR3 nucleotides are TGTGCCAGCAGTCCCTCCCATTTCAATGAGCAGTTCTTC.

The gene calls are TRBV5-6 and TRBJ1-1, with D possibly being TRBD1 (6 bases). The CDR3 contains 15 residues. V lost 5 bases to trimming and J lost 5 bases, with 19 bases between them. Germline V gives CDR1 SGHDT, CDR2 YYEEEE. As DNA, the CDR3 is TGTGCCAGCAGGTCTACCGGGGGGCAGGGAACTGAAGCTTTCTTT. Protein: CASRSTGGQGTEAFF.

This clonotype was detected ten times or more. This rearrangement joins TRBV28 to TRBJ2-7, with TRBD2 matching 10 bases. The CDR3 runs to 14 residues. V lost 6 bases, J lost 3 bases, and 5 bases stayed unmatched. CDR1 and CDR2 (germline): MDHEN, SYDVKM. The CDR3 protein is CASSLAGVIYEQYF. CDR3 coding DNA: TGTGCCAGCAGCCTAGCGGGAGTTATCTACGAGCAGTACTTC.

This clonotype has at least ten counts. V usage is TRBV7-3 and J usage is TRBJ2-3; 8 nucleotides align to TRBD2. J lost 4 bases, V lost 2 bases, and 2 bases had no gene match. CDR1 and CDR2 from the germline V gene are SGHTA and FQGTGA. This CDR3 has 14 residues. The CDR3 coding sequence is TGTGCCAGCAGCTTATCGGGAGGGGCAGATACGCAGTATTTT. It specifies CASSLSGGADTQYF.

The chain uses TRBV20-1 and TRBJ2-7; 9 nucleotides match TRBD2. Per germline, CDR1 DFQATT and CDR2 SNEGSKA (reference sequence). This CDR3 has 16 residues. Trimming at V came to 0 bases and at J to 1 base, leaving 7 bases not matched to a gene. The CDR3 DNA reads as TGCAGTGCTAGAGATGAGGTAGCGGGAGTATCCTACGAGCAGTACTTC. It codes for CSARDEVAGVSYEQYF.

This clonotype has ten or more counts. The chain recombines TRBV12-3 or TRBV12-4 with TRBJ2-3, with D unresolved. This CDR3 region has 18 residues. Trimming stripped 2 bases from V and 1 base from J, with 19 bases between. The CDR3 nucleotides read TGTGCCAGCAGTTTAACCTCTGGTGGGGTAGGAGGCACAGATACGCAGTATTTT. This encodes CASSLTSGGVGGTDTQYF.

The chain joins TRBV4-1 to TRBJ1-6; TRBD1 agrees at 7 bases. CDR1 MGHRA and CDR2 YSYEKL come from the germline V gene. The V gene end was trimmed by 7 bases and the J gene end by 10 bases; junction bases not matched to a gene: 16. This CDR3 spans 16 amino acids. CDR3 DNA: TGCGCCAGCAAGGGTCAACTAACAGGGGAGGGCTCACCCCTCCACTTT. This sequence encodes CASKGQLTGEGSPLHF.

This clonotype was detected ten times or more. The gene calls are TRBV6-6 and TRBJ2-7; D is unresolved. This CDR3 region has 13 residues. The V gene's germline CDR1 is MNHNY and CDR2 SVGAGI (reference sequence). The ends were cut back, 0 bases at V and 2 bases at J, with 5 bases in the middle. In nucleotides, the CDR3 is TGTGCCAGCAGTTACTCTGTAACCTACGAGCAGTACTTC. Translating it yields CASSYSVTYEQYF.

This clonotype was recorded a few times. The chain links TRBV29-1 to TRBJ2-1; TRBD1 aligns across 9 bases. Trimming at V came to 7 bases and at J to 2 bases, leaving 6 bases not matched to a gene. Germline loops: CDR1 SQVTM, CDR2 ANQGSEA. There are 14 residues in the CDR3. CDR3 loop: CSAAGQGPYNEQFF. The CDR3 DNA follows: TGCAGCGCCGCGGGACAGGGACCCTACAATGAGCAGTTCTTC.

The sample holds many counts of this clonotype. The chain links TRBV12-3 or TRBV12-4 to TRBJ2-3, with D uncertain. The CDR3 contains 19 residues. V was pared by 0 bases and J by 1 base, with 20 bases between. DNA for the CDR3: TGTGCCAGCAGTTTAGCATCTTTCGGTCAGTCGAGCCGCACAGATACGCAGTATTTT. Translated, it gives CASSLASFGQSSRTDTQYF.

This CDR3 reads CASSSGRINEKLFF. Written as DNA, the CDR3 is TGTGCCAGCAGTTCGGGACGGATTAATGAAAAACTGTTTTTT. This chain links TRBV28 with TRBJ1-4, with a possible D match to TRBD1 (5 bases). Germline V CDR1 and CDR2: MDHEN, SYDVKM. V lost 4 bases, J lost 4 bases, and 10 bases lay in between. The CDR3 has 14 residues.

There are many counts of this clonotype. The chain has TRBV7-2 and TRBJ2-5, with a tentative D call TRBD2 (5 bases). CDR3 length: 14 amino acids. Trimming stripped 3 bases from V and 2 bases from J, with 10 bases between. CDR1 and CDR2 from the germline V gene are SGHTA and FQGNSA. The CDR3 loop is CASSFMGAQETQYF. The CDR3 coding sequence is TGTGCCAGCAGCTTCATGGGAGCTCAAGAGACCCAGTACTTC.

CDR3 in amino acids: CASSSPTSGSGQYF. The CDR3 DNA follows: TGTGCCAGCAGCTCCCCGACTAGCGGGAGTGGGCAGTACTTC. The chain uses TRBV11-2 and TRBJ2-7; 12 bases are shared with TRBD2. CDR3 length: 14 residues. J gave up 9 bases and V 4 bases, and 7 bases lay outside the gene matches. Germline CDR1 and CDR2: SGHAT and FQNNGV.

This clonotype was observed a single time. CDR3 sequence reads: CASSNFGTGLSGELFF. In DNA form, the CDR3 reads TGTGCCAGCAGTAACTTCGGGACAGGGCTCTCCGGGGAGCTGTTTTTT. This chain joins TRBV25-1 and TRBJ2-2; 9 bases are a match to TRBD1. In germline, CDR1 is MGHDK, CDR2 SYGVNS. The J segment lost 6 bases and the V segment lost 5 bases, leaving 10 bases of the junction unmatched. This CDR3 is built from 16 residues. Complete variable domain (other parts from reference TRBV25-1 and TRBJ2-2): EADIYQTPRYLVIGTGKKITLECSQTMGHDKMYWYQQDPGMELHLIHYSYGVNSTEKGDLSSESTVSRIRTEHFPLTLESARPSHTSQYLCASSNFGTGLSGELFFGEGSRLTVL.

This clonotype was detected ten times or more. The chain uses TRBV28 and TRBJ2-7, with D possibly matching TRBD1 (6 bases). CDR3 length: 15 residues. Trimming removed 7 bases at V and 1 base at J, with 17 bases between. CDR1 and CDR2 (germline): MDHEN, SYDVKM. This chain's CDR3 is CASTPGGLFSYEQYF. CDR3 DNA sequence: TGTGCCAGCACCCCTGGGGGCCTGTTTTCCTACGAGCAGTACTTC.

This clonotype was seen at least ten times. Here the CDR3 DNA reads TGCGCCAGCAGCTGGGCAGGGCCCGAAACCTACGAGCAGTACTTC. Amino acids: CASSWAGPETYEQYF. The chain links TRBV5-1 to TRBJ2-7, with TRBD1 as a possible D gene (5 bases). The germline V gene encodes CDR1 SGHRS and CDR2 YFSETQ. Between the trimmed V and J ends, which lost 3 bases and 2 bases, there was a span of 15 bases. This CDR3 region has 15 residues.

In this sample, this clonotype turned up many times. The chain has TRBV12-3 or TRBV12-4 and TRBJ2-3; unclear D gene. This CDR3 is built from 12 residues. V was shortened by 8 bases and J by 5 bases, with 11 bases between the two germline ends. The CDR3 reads CASSLGEDTQYF. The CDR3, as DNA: TGTGCCAGCTCGCTTGGGGAAGATACGCAGTATTTT.

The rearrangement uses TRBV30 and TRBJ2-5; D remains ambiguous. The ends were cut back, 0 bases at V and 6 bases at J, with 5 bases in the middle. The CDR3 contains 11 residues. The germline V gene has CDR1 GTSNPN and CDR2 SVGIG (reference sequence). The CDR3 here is CAWSVIKTQYF. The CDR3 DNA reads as TGTGCCTGGAGTGTAATCAAGACCCAGTACTTC.

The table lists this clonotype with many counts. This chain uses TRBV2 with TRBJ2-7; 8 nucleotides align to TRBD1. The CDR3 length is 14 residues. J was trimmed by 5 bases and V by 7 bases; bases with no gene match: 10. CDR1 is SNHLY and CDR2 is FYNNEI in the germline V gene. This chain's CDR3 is CASMEDRVVHEQYF. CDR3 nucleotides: TGTGCCAGCATGGAGGACAGGGTAGTCCACGAGCAGTACTTC.

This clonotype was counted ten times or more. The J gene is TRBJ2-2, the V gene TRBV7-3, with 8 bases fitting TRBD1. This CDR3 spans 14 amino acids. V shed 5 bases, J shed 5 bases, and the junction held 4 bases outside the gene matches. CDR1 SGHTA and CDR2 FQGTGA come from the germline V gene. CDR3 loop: CASSLDRGTGELFF. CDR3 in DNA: TGTGCCAGCAGCCTCGACAGGGGAACCGGGGAGCTGTTTTTT. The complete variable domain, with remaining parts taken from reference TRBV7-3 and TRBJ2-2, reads GAGVSQTPSNKVTEKGKYVELRCDPISGHTALYWYRQSLGQGPEFLIYFQGTGAADDSGLPNDRFFAVRPEGSVSTLKIQRTERGDSAVYLCASSLDRGTGELFFGEGSRLTVL.

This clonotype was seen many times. CDR3 coding DNA: TGTGCCAGCCTACCGGGACAGATTTCCTCCTACGAGCAGTACTTC. Its translation: CASLPGQISSYEQYF. This chain uses TRBV28 with TRBJ2-7, with 7 nucleotides matching TRBD1. CDR1 and CDR2 from the germline V gene are MDHEN and SYDVKM. This CDR3 comprises 15 residues. V was pared by 8 bases and J by 0 bases, with 10 bases of the junction left unmatched.

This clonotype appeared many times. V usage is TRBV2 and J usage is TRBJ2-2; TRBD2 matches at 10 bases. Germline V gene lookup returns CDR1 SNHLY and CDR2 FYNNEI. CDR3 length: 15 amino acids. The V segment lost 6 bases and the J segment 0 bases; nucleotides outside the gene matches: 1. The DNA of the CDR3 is TGTGCCAGCAGGGGGACTAGCGCGAACACCGGGGAGCTGTTTTTT. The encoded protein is CASRGTSANTGELFF. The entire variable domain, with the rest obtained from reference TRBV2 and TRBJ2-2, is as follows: EPEVTQTPSHQVTQMGQEVILRCVPISNHLYFYWYRQILGQKVEFLVSFYNNEISEKSEIFDDQFSVERPDGSNFTLKIRSTKLEDSAMYFCASRGTSANTGELFFGEGSRLTVL.

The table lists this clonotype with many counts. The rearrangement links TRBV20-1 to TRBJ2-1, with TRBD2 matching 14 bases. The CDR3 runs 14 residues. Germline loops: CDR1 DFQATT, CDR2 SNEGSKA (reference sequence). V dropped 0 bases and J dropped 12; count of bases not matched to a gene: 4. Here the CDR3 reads CSARDPGLAGGQFF. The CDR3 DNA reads TGCAGTGCTAGAGATCCCGGACTAGCGGGGGGGCAGTTCTTC.

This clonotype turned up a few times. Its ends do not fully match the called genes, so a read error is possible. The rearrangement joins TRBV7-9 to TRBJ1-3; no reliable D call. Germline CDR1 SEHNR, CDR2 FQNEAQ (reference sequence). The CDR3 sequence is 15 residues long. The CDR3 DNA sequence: TGTGCCAGCAGCTTAGCACAGTCCTCTGGAAGCACCATATATTTT. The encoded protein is CASSLAQSSGSTIYF.

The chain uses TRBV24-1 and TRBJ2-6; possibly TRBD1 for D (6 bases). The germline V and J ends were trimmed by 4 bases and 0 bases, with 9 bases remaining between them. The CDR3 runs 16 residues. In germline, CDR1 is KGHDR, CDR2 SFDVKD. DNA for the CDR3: TGTGCCACCAGTGACCCAGGGGCCTCTGGGGCCAACGTCCTGACTTTC. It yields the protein CATSDPGASGANVLTF.

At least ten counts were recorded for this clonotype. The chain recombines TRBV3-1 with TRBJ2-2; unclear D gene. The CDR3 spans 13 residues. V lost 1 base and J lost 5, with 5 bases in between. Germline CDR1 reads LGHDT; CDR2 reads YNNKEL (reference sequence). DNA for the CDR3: TGTGCCAGCAGCCAAGTTGTAACCGGGGAGCTGTTTTTT. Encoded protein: CASSQVVTGELFF.